These 7 T cell receptor beta chains originate from one sample sequenced in a study of T cell repertoires in cytomegalovirus infection. Their target antigens are unknown. TCRdb analysed the reads with MiXCR anew, one entry per CDR3 protein. The sample gives 300,000 to 400,000 distinct CDR3 sequences, just under 30% of which show up once; about 19% is in the top ten. The sequences come from cultured PBMCs, collected from culture after CMV antigen stimulation. The receptors here all came from a human donor in good health (CMV status not recorded). Some clones in this sample may be carry-over from other donors' samples.

The gene calls are TRBV7-9 and TRBJ1-6; D is possibly TRBD1 (5 bases). The CDR3 extends over 15 amino acids. CDR1 SEHNR and CDR2 FQNEAQ come from the germline V gene (reference sequence). The germline V and J ends were trimmed by 6 bases and 8 bases, with 17 bases remaining between them. The CDR3, as DNA: TGTGCCAGCAGTTTTCAGGGAAGTAGAGATTCACCCCTCCACTTT. Protein: CASSFQGSRDSPLHF.

The chain couples TRBV7-2 to TRBJ2-5; 10 bases map to TRBD2. This CDR3 region has 16 residues. The V gene end was trimmed by 4 bases and the J gene end by 5 bases; junction bases not matched to a gene: 10. Germline V lookup: CDR1 SGHTA, CDR2 FQGNSA. DNA of the CDR3: TGTGCCAGCAGCTCCGACGGACTAGCGGTAACGGAGACCCAGTACTTC. It encodes CASSSDGLAVTETQYF.

This clonotype was found many times. The chain couples TRBV12-3 or TRBV12-4 to TRBJ2-1; TRBD2 might be the D (6 bases). Trimming removed 5 bases at V and 3 bases at J, with 23 bases between. The CDR3 is made up of 18 amino acids. The DNA of the CDR3 is TGTGCCAGCAGTCCTACCGGGACGTCCAAGGGAGGCTACAATGAGCAGTTCTTC. Protein product: CASSPTGTSKGGYNEQFF.

Concerning this clonotype itself: This may be a read error: a much more frequent sequence differs by one nucleotide. The J gene is TRBJ1-6, the V gene TRBV6-6, with D uncertain. Trimming took off 7 bases at V and 9 bases at J, with 19 bases between the two ends. The V gene's germline CDR1 is MNHNY and CDR2 SVGAGI (reference sequence). CDR3 length equals 15 residues. CDR3 bases: TGTGCCAGCACTGTAGCCGCCCAAGGCAGTTCACCCCTCCACTTT. Its translation: CASTVAAQGSSPLHF.

The chain is built from TRBV7-1 and TRBJ1-5; D is unresolved. TRBV7-1 is sorted into the ORF group, with uncertain function. This CDR3 has 16 amino acids. Trimming stripped 3 bases from V and 1 base from J, with 13 bases between. As DNA, the CDR3 is TGTGCCAGCAGCTCGGATAGGACTGAGAGCAATCAGCCCCAGCATTTT. It translates to CASSSDRTESNQPQHF.

This clonotype appeared a few times. The gene calls are TRBV19 and TRBJ1-5; D is unresolved. Trimming left V 4 bases short and J 2 bases short, with 12 bases between. This CDR3 is 15 amino acids long. The V gene's germline CDR1 is LNHDA and CDR2 SQIVND (reference sequence). For the CDR3, the DNA is TGTGCCAGTAGTAGGGAGGGTAGAGGCAATCAGCCCCAGCATTTT. This translates into CASSREGRGNQPQHF.

This clonotype was observed a handful of times. DNA of the CDR3: TGTGCCACCAGCAGGGGAGTCGGGGTAGGGAAGACCAATCAGCCCCAGCATTTT. Its protein product is CATSRGVGVGKTNQPQHF. The V and J genes are TRBV15 and TRBJ1-5, with D unclear. V was shortened by 3 bases and J by 3 bases, with 21 bases between the two germline ends. The CDR3 extends over 18 amino acids. Per the germline V gene, CDR1 is LNHNV and CDR2 is YYDKDF (reference sequence).